This TCR beta chain was found in a study of T cell responses to AZD1222 COVID-19 vaccine. Study outcomes and limitations: Spike-specific TCR breadth and depth both grew after two AZD1222 doses. Nearly half of spike-specific TCRs reportedly target unmutated variant regions.

The CDR3 covers 13 residues. Germline values: CDR1 SGHDT, CDR2 YYEEEE. Trimming removed 2 bases at V and 5 bases at J, with 10 bases between. The table came from immunoSEQ multiplex PCR; TCRdb's copy has only in-frame clones and leaves some out. The sample records approximately 150,000 clones, 92% being singletons. Concerning this clone: The antigen is not known.

This chain links TRBV5-6 with TRBJ1-2; D is undetermined. Sequencing was performed on peripheral blood, taken on day 0 of MenACWY control vaccination. The clonotype was recovered from an adult in good health. DNA of the CDR3: TGTGCCAGCAGCTTCCCCGGGTCGTATGGCTACACCTTC. It specifies CASSFPGSYGYTF.